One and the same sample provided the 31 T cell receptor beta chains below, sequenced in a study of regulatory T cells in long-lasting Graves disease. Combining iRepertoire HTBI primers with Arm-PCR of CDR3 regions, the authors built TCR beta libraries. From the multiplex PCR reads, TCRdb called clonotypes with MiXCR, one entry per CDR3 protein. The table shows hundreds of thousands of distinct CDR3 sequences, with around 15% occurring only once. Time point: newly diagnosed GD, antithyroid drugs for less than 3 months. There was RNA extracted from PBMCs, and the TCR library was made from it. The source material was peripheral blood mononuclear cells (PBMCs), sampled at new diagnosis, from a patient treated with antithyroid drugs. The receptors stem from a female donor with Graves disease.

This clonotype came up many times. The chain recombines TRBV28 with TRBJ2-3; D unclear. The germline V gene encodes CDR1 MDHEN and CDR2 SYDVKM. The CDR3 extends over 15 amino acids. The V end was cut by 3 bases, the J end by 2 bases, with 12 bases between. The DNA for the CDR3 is TGTGCCAGCAGTTTCGAGGCATATATCACAGATACGCAGTATTTT. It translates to CASSFEAYITDTQYF.

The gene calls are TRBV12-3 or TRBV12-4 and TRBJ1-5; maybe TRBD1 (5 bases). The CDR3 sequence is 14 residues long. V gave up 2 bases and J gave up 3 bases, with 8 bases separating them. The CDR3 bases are TGTGCCAGCAGTTTACCAGGGATCAATCAGCCCCAGCATTTT. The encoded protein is CASSLPGINQPQHF.

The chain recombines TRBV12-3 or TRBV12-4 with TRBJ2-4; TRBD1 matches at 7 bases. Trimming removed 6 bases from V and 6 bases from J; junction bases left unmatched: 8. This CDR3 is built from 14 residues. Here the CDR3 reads CASSPGQPRNIQYF. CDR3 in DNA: TGTGCCAGCAGCCCGGGACAGCCTAGAAACATTCAGTACTTC.

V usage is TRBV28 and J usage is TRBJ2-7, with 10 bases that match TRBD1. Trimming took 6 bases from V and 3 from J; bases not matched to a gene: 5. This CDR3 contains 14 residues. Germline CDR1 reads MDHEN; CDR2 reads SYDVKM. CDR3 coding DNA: TGTGCCAGCAGAACCGGGACAGGGGTCTACGAGCAGTACTTC. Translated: CASRTGTGVYEQYF.

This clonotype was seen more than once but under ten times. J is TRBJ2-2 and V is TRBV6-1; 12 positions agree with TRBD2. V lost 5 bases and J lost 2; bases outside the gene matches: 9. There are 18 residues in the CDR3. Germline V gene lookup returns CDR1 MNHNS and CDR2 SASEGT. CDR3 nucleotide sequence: TGTGCCAGCAGTCTTTACCCACTAGCGGGAGGCAACACCGGGGAGCTGTTTTTT. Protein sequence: CASSLYPLAGGNTGELFF.

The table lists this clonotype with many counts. The CDR3 region has the DNA TGTGCCAGCAGTTTAAGTCTAGCGGGAGTTCAGTTCTTC. Translated, it gives CASSLSLAGVQFF. J is TRBJ2-1 and V is TRBV27; TRBD2 agrees at 10 bases. The CDR3 loop spans 13 amino acids. V shed 2 bases, J shed 13 bases, and the junction held 5 bases outside the gene matches. Germline values: CDR1 MNHEY, CDR2 SMNVEV (reference sequence).

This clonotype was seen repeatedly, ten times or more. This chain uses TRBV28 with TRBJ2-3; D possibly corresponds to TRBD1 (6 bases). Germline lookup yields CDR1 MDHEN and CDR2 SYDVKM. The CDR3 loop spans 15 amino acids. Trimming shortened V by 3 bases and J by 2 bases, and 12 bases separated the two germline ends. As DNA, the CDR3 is TGTGCCAGCAGTTTCGGCCAGGGGACCACAGATACGCAGTATTTT. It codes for CASSFGQGTTDTQYF. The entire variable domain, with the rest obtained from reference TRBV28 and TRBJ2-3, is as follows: DVKVTQSSRYLVKRTGEKVFLECVQDMDHENMFWYRQDPGLGLRLIYFSYDVKMKEKGDIPEGYSVSREKKERFSLILESASTNQTSMYLCASSFGQGTTDTQYFGPGTRLTVL.

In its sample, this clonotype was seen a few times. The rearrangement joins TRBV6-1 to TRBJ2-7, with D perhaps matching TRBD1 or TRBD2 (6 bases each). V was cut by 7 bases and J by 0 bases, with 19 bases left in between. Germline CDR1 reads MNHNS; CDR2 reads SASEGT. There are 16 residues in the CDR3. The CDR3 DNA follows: TGTGCCAGCACTAACACAATGGGGGGCCGCTCCTACGAGCAGTACTTC. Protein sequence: CASTNTMGGRSYEQYF.

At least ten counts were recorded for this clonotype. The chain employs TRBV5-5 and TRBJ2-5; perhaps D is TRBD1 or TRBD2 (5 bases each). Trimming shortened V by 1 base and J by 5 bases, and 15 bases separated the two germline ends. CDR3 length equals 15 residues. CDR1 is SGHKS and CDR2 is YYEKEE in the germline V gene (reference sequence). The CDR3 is CASSLLGEGGETQYF. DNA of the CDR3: TGTGCCAGCAGCTTGTTGGGGGAAGGCGGCGAGACCCAGTACTTC.

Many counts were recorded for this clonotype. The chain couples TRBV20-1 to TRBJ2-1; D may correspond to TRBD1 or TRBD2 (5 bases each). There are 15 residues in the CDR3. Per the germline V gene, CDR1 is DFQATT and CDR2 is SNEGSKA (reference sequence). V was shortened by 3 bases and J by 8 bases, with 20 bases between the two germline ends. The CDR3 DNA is TGCAGTGCTAGTCCCCGGGGCCCCCAAATCCATGAGCAGTTCTTC. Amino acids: CSASPRGPQIHEQFF.

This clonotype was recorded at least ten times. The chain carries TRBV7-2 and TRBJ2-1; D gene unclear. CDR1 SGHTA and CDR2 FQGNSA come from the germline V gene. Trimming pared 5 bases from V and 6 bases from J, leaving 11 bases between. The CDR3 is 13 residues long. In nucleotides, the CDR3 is TGTGCCAGCAGCGCGAGGTGGGGCAATGAGCAGTTCTTC. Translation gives CASSARWGNEQFF.

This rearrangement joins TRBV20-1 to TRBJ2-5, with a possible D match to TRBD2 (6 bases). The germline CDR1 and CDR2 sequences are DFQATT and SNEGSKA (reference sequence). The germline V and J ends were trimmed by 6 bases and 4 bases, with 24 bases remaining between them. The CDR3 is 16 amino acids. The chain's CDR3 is CSADPREGRLRETQYF. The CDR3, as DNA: TGCAGTGCAGACCCCCGTGAGGGGAGGCTAAGAGAGACCCAGTACTTC.

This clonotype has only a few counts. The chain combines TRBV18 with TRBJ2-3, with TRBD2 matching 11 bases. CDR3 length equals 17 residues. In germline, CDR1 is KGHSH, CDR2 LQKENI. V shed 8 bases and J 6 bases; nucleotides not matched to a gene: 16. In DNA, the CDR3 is TGTGCCAGCAGCATCCGGTCACTAGCGGGAGTAACTGATACGCAGTATTTT. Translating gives CASSIRSLAGVTDTQYF.

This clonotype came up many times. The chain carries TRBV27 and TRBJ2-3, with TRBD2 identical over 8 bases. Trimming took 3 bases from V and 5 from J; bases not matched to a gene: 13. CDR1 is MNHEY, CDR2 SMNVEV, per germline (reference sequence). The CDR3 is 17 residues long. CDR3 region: CASSFDNSGTRGDTQYF. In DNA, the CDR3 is TGTGCCAGCAGTTTCGATAATAGCGGGACTCGAGGAGATACGCAGTATTTT.

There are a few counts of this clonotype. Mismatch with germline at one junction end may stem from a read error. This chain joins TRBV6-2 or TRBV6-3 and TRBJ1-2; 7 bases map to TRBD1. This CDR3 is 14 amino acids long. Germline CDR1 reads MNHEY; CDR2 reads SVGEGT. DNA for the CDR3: TGTACCAGCAGTGGGACAGCCTTATCCTATGGCTACACCTTC. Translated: CTSSGTALSYGYTF.

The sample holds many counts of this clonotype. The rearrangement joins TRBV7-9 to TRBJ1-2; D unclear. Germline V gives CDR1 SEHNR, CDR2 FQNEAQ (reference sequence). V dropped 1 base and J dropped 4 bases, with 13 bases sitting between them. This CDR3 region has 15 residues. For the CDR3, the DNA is TGTGCCAGCAGCTTAGGGAGCTCAGGAATCTATGGCTACACCTTC. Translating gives CASSLGSSGIYGYTF.

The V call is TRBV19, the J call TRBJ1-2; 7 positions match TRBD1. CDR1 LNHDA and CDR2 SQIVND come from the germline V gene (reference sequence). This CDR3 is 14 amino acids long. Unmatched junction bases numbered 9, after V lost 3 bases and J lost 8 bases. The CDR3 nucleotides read TGTGCCAGTAGTATTACGTCAGGGGGGAACGGCTACACCTTC. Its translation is CASSITSGGNGYTF.

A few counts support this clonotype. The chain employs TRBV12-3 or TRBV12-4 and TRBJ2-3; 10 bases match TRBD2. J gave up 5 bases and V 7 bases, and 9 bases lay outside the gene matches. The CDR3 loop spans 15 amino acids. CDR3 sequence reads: CASTNPAGGGDTQYF. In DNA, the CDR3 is TGTGCCAGCACTAACCCAGCGGGGGGGGGAGATACGCAGTATTTT.

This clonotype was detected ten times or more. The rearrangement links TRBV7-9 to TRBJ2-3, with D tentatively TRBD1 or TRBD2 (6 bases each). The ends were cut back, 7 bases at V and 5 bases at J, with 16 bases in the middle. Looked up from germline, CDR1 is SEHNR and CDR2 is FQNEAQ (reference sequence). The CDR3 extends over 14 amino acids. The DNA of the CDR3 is TGTGCCAGCACCCGCCAGGAGGGGGGAGATACGCAGTATTTT. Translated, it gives CASTRQEGGDTQYF. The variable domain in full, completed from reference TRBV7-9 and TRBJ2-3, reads DTGVSQNPRHKITKRGQNVTFRCDPISEHNRLYWYRQTLGQGPEFLTYFQNEAQLEKSRLLSDRFSAERPKGSFSTLEIQRTEQGDSAMYLCASTRQEGGDTQYFGPGTRLTVL.

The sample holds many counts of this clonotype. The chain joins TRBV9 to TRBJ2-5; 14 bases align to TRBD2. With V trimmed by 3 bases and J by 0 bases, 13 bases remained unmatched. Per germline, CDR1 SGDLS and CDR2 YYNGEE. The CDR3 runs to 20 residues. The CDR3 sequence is CASSDTTGTSGGRNQETQYF. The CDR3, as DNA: TGTGCCAGCAGCGATACTACTGGGACTAGCGGGGGCCGAAACCAAGAGACCCAGTACTTC.

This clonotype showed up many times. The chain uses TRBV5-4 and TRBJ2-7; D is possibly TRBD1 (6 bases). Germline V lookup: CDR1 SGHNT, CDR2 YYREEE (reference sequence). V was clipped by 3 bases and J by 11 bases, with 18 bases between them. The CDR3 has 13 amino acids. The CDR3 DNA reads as TGTGCCAGCAGCTCTGGGACATTCGATCAGGAGTACTTC. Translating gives CASSSGTFDQEYF.

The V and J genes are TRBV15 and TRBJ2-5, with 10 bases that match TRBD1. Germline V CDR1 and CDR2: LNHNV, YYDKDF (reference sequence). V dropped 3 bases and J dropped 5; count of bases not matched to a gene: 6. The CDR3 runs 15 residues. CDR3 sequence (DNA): TGTGCCACCAGCAGGCCGGGACAGGGGACGGAGACCCAGTACTTC. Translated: CATSRPGQGTETQYF.

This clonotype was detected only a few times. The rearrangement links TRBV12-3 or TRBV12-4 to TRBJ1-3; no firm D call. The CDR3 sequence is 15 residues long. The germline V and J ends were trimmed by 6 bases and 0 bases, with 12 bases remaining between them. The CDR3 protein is CASRAVKSSGNTIYF. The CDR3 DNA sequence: TGTGCCAGCAGGGCAGTCAAGAGCTCTGGAAACACCATATATTTT.

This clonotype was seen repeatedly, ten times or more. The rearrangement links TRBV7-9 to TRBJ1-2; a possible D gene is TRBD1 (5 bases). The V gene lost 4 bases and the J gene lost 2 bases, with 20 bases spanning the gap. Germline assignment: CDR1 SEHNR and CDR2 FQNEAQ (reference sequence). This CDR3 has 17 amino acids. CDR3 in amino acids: CASSYTGTKLLNYGYTF. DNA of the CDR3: TGTGCCAGCAGCTATACCGGGACGAAGTTGCTAAACTATGGCTACACCTTC.

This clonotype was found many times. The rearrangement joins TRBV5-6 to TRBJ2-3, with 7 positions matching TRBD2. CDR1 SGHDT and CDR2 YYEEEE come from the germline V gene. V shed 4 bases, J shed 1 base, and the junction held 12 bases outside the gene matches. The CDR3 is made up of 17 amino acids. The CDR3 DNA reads TGTGCCAGCAGCCATACTGCGATAGCGGGCCGCACAGATACGCAGTATTTT. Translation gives CASSHTAIAGRTDTQYF.

CDR3 region: CSVRWDIRDGQNEKLFF. In nucleotides, the CDR3 is TGCAGCGTCCGCTGGGACATCCGGGACGGACAAAATGAAAAACTGTTTTTT. V usage is TRBV29-1 and J usage is TRBJ1-4; a weak D match, TRBD1 (6 bases). Deletions cut 6 bases from V and 5 bases from J, with 25 bases between. CDR1 is SQVTM and CDR2 is ANQGSEA in the germline V gene. This CDR3 region has 17 residues.

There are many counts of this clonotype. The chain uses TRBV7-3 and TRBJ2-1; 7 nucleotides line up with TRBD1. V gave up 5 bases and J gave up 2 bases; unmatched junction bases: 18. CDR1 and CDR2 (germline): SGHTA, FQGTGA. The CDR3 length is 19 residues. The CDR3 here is CASSPGQVRRYGTYNEQFF. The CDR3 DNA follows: TGTGCCAGCAGCCCCGGACAGGTCCGAAGGTACGGGACCTACAATGAGCAGTTCTTC.

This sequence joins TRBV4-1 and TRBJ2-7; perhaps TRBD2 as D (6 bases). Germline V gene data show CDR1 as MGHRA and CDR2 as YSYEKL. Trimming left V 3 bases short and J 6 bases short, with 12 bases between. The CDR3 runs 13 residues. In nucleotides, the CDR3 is TGCGCCAGCAGCCAGGCCGGAGGGGTCGAGCAGTACTTC. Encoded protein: CASSQAGGVEQYF.

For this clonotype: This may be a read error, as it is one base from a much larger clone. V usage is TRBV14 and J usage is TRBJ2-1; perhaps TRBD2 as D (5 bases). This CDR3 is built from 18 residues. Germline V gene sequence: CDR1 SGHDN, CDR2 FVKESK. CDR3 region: CASSQTPGLGPSYNGQFF. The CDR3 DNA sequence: TGTGCCAGCAGCCAAACGCCTGGACTTGGACCCTCCTACAATGGGCAGTTCTTC.

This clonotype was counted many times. DNA for the CDR3: TGCGCCAGCAGCCAAAATCGCCAGACCACAGATACGCAGTATTTT. Its protein is CASSQNRQTTDTQYF. V is TRBV4-1 and J is TRBJ2-3; D gene unclear. Trimming shortened V by 2 bases and J by 2 bases, and 11 bases separated the two germline ends. The CDR3 spans 15 residues. The germline CDR1 and CDR2 sequences are MGHRA and YSYEKL.

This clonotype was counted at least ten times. CDR3 DNA: TGCGCCAGCAGCTTGGTGGAAGAGAACACTGAAGCTTTCTTT. Its protein is CASSLVEENTEAFF. The genes are TRBV5-1 and TRBJ1-1; no reliable D call. Deletions cut 0 bases from V and 1 base from J, with 7 bases between. The germline V gene encodes CDR1 SGHRS and CDR2 YFSETQ. The CDR3 has 14 amino acids.